The source of this T cell receptor (beta chain) is a study of T cell changes during pregnancy in multiple sclerosis. CDR1 is SEHNR and CDR2 is FQNEAQ in the germline V gene (reference sequence). The CDR3 loop spans 15 amino acids. The ends lost 5 bases at V and 7 bases at J; junction bases unmatched: 6. TCRdb's table, derived via immunoSEQ multiplex PCR, lists solely in-frame clones and lacks some. The top ten hold roughly 0.4% of the sample, which has roughly 32,000 clones, 90% seen once. Sample: CD4+ T cells from peripheral blood mononuclear cells, taken in the second trimester of pregnancy. V gene TRBV7-9 combines with J gene TRBJ1-4; 11 nucleotides line up with TRBD1. The TCR comes from a female donor in good health, enrolled as a control in a pregnancy study. The CDR3 DNA is TGTGCCAGCAGCCCAATTGGGACAGGGGGTGAAAAACTGTTTTTT. Translation gives CASSPIGTGGEKLFF.